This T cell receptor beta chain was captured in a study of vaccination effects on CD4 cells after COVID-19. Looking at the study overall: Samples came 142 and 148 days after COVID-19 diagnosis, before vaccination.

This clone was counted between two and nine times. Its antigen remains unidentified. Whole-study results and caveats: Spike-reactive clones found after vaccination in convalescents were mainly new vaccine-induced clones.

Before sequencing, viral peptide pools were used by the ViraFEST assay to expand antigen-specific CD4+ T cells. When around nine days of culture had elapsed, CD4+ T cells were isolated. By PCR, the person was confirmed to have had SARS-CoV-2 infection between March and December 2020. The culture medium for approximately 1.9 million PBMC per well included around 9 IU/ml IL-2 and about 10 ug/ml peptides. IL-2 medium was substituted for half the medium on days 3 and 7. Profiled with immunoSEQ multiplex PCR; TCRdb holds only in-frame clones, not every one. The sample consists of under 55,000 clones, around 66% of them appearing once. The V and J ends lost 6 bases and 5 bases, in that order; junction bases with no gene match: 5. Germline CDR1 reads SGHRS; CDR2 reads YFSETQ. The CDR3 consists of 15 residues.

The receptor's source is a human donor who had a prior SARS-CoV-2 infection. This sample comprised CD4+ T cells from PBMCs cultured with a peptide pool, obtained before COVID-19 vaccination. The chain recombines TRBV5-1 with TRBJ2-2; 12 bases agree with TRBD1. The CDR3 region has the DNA TGCGCCAGCAACATGGGACAGGGGGCAACCGGGGAGCTGTTTTTT. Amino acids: CASNMGQGATGELFF. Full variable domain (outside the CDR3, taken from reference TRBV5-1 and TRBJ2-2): KAGVTQTPRYLIKTRGQQVTLSCSPISGHRSVSWYQQTPGQGLQFLFEYFSETQRNKGNFPGRFSGRQFSNSRSEMNVSTLELGDSALYLCASNMGQGATGELFFGEGSRLTVL.